This is a list of T cell receptor beta chains from one sample in a study of CD4+ T cells in melanoma. Assay used: immunoSEQ multiplex PCR; TCRdb lists only in-frame clones, some missing. In the table there are some 120,000 clones, roughly 90% of which are singletons. The sample taken for sequencing was peripheral blood. The origin of the receptors is a human donor with melanoma. The CDR3 runs from the conserved cysteine through the conserved F or W. Each record gives: clone size, J gene, D gene, V gene, CDR3 protein, CDR3 DNA. A D gene is named only where the DNA matches it firmly. Expanded clones get a size class; other rows say once, few or many, or leave the size out.

>-|TRBJ2-1|TRBD2|TRBV7-2
CASSLVFSGGQGEQFF
TGTGCCAGCAGCTTAGTATTTAGCGGGGGTCAAGGTGAGCAGTTCTTC
>few|TRBJ1-5|-|TRBV4-1
CASSPSPGFSQPQHF
TGCGCCAGCAGCCCGTCCCCGGGCTTCAGTCAGCCCCAGCATTTT
>-|TRBJ1-1|TRBD1|TRBV5-8
CASSLMWTGAIMNTEAFF
TGTGCCAGCAGCTTGATGTGGACAGGGGCCATCATGAACACTGAAGCTTTCTTT
>-|TRBJ2-3|TRBD2|TRBV7-9
CASDGSGVTDTQYF
TGTGCCAGCGATGGGAGCGGGGTCACAGATACGCAGTATTTT
>-|TRBJ2-5|-|TRBV19
CASSFQGQETQYF
TGTGCCAGTAGTTTCCAGGGCCAAGAGACCCAGTACTTC
>-|TRBJ1-2|TRBD1|TRBV11-2
CASSSGATGDRGYTF
TGTGCCAGCAGCTCGGGAGCCACAGGGGACCGTGGCTACACCTTC
>once|TRBJ2-7|TRBD2|TRBV7-2
CASSYGLAGGKEQYF
TGTGCCAGCAGCTACGGACTAGCGGGAGGTAAAGAGCAGTACTTC
>-|TRBJ2-1|-|TRBV14
CASSPQMGPGDNEQFF
TGTGCCAGCAGCCCACAGATGGGCCCGGGGGACAATGAGCAGTTCTTC
>-|TRBJ2-7|-|TRBV5-4
CASSLKIGDRSEQYF
TGTGCCAGCAGCTTGAAGATCGGGGATAGAAGCGAGCAGTACTTC
>-|TRBJ2-3|TRBD2|TRBV5-1
CASSLDPRLAAGGNTQYF
TGCGCCAGCAGCTTGGACCCACGTCTAGCGGCTGGGGGTAATACGCAGTATTTT
>-|TRBJ2-7|-|TRBV28
CASRFGASSYEQYF
TGTGCCAGCAGATTCGGGGCAAGCTCCTACGAGCAGTACTTC
>-|TRBJ1-1|TRBD1|TRBV9
CASSRQGAIGNTEAFF
TGTGCCAGCAGCCGACAGGGGGCGATCGGCAACACTGAAGCTTTCTTT
>-|TRBJ2-4|TRBD2|TRBV2
CASQGPGGSKNIQYF
TGTGCCAGCCAAGGCCCCGGGGGGTCCAAAAACATTCAGTACTTC
>-|TRBJ2-3|-|TRBV6-6
CASSSLWTDTQYF
TGTGCCAGCAGTTCCTTATGGACAGATACGCAGTATTTT
>-|TRBJ2-5|TRBD1|TRBV5-4
CASSNTGQGGQETQYF
TGTGCCAGCAGCAATACGGGACAGGGGGGCCAAGAGACCCAGTACTTC
>-|TRBJ2-5|TRBD2|TRBV28
CASSVPGLAVVQETQYF
TGTGCCAGCAGTGTTCCGGGACTAGCGGTTGTCCAAGAGACCCAGTACTTC
>-|TRBJ2-2|TRBD2|TRBV7-8
CASSQSSGGGFGELFF
TGTGCCAGCAGCCAGTCGAGCGGGGGGGGATTCGGGGAGCTGTTTTTT
>once|TRBJ2-1|TRBD1|TRBV6-6
CASSYSGQGASQFF
TGTGCCAGCAGTTACTCCGGACAGGGGGCAAGTCAGTTCTTC
>-|TRBJ2-5|-|TRBV7-3
CASSLTGRGETQYF
TGTGCCAGCAGCTTAACGGGAAGAGGGGAGACCCAGTACTTC
>-|TRBJ2-7|-|TRBV28
CASSSRQRSSYEQYF
TGTGCCAGCAGTTCCCGACAGAGGAGCTCCTACGAGCAGTACTTC
>-|TRBJ2-7|TRBD2|TRBV7-2
CASSLVYSGGGSTSEQYF
TGTGCCAGCAGCTTAGTGTATTCGGGCGGGGGGTCGACAAGCGAGCAGTACTTC
>-|TRBJ1-6|-|TRBV7-3
CASSLILGSPNNSPLHF
TGTGCCAGCAGCTTAATTTTGGGCAGCCCAAATAATTCACCCCTCCACTTT
>-|TRBJ2-7|-|TRBV14
CASSPGLPAAYEQYF
TGTGCCAGCAGCCCGGGACTCCCAGCGGCCTACGAGCAGTACTTC
>-|TRBJ2-2|TRBD2|TRBV4-2
CASSQEGTSTSGELFF
TGTGCCAGCAGCCAAGAAGGGACTAGTACCTCCGGGGAGCTGTTTTTT
>-|TRBJ2-5|TRBD2|TRBV27
CASSPRLAGGYETQYF
TGTGCCAGCAGTCCCAGACTAGCGGGGGGATACGAGACCCAGTACTTC
>-|TRBJ2-2|TRBD2|TRBV27
CASTPLAASRTGELFF
TGTGCCAGCACCCCTCTAGCGGCTTCGAGGACCGGGGAGCTGTTTTTT
>-|TRBJ1-3|-|TRBV27
CASSRGGLSLSGNTIYF
TGTGCCAGCAGTCGAGGTGGGCTGTCGCTGTCTGGAAACACCATATATTTT
>-|TRBJ2-3|TRBD2|TRBV4-2
CASSQDLKGGTDTQYF
TGTGCCAGCAGCCAAGATTTGAAGGGAGGGACAGATACGCAGTATTTT
>-|TRBJ2-5|-|TRBV27
CASSPLGRQETQYF
TGTGCCAGCAGTCCCCTGGGCAGACAAGAGACCCAGTACTTC
>-|TRBJ2-5|TRBD2|TRBV7-2
CASKGGRAAETQYF
TGTGCCAGCAAGGGCGGGAGGGCCGCGGAGACCCAGTACTTC
>-|TRBJ2-5|TRBD1|TRBV2
CASSRDRGAETQYF
TGTGCCAGCAGTCGGGACAGGGGGGCAGAGACCCAGTACTTC
>-|TRBJ1-1|-|TRBV5-6
CASSSEVGGVNTEAFF
TGTGCCAGCAGCTCAGAGGTGGGAGGGGTGAACACTGAAGCTTTCTTT
>-|TRBJ1-2|TRBD1|TRBV28
CASRGQDYGYTF
TGTGCCAGCAGGGGACAGGACTATGGCTACACCTTC
>-|TRBJ2-3|-|TRBV5-1
CASSLGRSTDTQYF
TGCGCCAGCAGCTTGGGGAGGAGCACAGATACGCAGTATTTT
>-|TRBJ2-7|TRBD2|TRBV28
CASSPLRGGAREQYF
TGTGCCAGCAGTCCGCTGCGCGGGGGGGCCCGCGAGCAGTACTTC
>-|TRBJ2-1|-|TRBV4-3
CASSRDSSYNEQFF
TGCGCCAGCAGCCGAGACAGCTCCTACAATGAGCAGTTCTTC
>-|TRBJ1-2|-|TRBV18
CASSPQRGNYGYTF
TGTGCCAGCTCACCACAGAGGGGCAACTATGGCTACACCTTC
>-|TRBJ2-3|TRBD2|TRBV5-4
CASSGNNRLAGEGGTDTQYF
TGTGCCAGCAGCGGTAATAATAGACTAGCGGGAGAAGGAGGCACAGATACGCAGTATTTT
>-|TRBJ1-1|TRBD1|TRBV5-1
CASSLGQGYNTEAFF
TGCGCCAGCAGCTTGGGACAGGGATATAACACTGAAGCTTTCTTT
>-|TRBJ2-3|-|TRBV19
CASSLTGLRETDTQYF
TGTGCCAGTAGTTTGACGGGACTCCGGGAGACAGATACGCAGTATTTT
>-|TRBJ2-7|-|TRBV28
CASSLRSEQYF
TGTGCCAGCAGTTTACGAAGTGAGCAGTACTTC
>-|TRBJ1-2|TRBD1|TRBV6-5
CASSYTPDRAQGYTF
TGTGCCAGCAGTTACACACCCGACAGGGCCCAGGGCTACACCTTC
>once|TRBJ2-2|TRBD1|TRBV6-5
CASSYSRDRDTGELFF
TGTGCCAGCAGTTACTCACGGGACAGGGACACCGGGGAGCTGTTTTTT
>few|TRBJ2-7|-|TRBV7-2
CASSGGSGNRYEQYF
TGTGCCAGCAGCGGAGGTTCGGGAAATCGGTACGAGCAGTACTTC